Below, one TCR beta chain is given with its context. The junction differs from germline at one of its ends, possibly a read error. This sample is part of a study of prognosis after radiotherapy for stage I lung cancer. Study-level background: Every patient with non-small cell lung cancer was judged medically inoperable. SBRT radiotherapy used 3 to 5 fractions and a biologically effective dose of at least 100 Gy.

Amplicons of TCR beta CDR3 were generated from genomic DNA by two-round multiplex PCR. The use of primers specific to each TRBV and TRBJ gene characterized first-round PCR. TCRdb reanalysed the multiplex PCR reads using MiXCR and keeps one entry per CDR3 protein. The sample consists of tens of thousands of distinct CDR3 sequences, approximately 43% of them appearing once. Two sampling time points were used, and about 5.8 milliliters of peripheral blood were drawn at each. The CDR3 is 13 residues long. Germline-derived CDR1 and CDR2 are SGHVS and FQNEAQ. The receptor was isolated from a donor of 50 years or more with non-small cell lung cancer. The V and J genes are TRBV7-8 and TRBJ2-2, with D possibly being TRBD2 (5 bases). Sample: PBMCs, taken before or after stereotactic body radiation therapy (not recorded which). Here the CDR3 DNA reads TGTGCCAGCGGCTTAGGACTCCCCCGGGAGCTGTTTTTT. This codes for CASGLGLPRELFF.